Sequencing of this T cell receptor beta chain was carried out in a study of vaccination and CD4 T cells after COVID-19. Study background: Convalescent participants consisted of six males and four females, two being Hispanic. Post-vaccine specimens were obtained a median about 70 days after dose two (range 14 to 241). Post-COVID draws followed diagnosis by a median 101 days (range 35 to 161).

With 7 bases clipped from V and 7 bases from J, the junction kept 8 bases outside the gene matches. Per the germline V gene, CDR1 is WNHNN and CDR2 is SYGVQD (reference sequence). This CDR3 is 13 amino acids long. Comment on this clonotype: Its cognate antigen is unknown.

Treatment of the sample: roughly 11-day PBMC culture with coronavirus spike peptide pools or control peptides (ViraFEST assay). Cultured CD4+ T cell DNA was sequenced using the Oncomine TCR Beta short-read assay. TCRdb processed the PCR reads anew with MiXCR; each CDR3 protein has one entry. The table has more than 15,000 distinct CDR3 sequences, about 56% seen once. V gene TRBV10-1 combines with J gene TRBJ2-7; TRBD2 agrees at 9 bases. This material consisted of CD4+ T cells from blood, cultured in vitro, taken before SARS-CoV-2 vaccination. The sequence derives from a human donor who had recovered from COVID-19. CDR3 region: CASKPSGTGEQYF. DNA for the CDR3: TGCGCCAGCAAGCCTAGCGGGACGGGAGAGCAGTACTTC.